This TCR beta chain comes out of a study of T cells in Graves' hyperthyroidism and ophthalmopathy. Study at large: Upon initial diagnosis and before any treatment, peripheral blood was collected. Study results and limitations: It was a median approximately 6 months before onset that the model predicted ophthalmopathy. Within blood appeared most thyroid clonotypes that had expanded above 0.001. Stable hyperthyroidism was separated from ophthalmopathy by a model based on 13 V-J features.

Researchers took RNA transcripts and amplified the TCR beta CDR3 regions from them. During a first-round RT-PCR of the TCR CDR3, the HTBI primer set was used. TCRdb reprocessed the multiplex PCR reads with MiXCR, giving one entry per CDR3 protein. The table shows a few hundred thousand distinct CDR3 sequences, with under 15% occurring only once. The CDR3 runs to 16 residues. V was pared by 4 bases and J by 0 bases, with 14 bases between. Germline V gene data show CDR1 as KGHSH and CDR2 as LQKENI. There are many counts of this clonotype. The antigen remains undetermined. The sequenced sample was blood. This clonotype was obtained from a woman aged 18 to 35 with Graves' hyperthyroidism. The chain employs TRBV18 and TRBJ2-3; D tentatively fits TRBD1 or TRBD2 (5 bases each). CDR3 bases: TGTGCCAGCTCACTGCTTATAGAGGGGAGCACAGATACGCAGTATTTT. This encodes CASSLLIEGSTDTQYF.